Following are 15 T cell receptor beta chains from one sample sequenced in a study of blood T cell repertoires in COVID-19. Measured with immunoSEQ multiplex PCR; TCRdb has only the in-frame clones, and not every one. In the table there are approximately 200,000 clones, 80% to 90% of which are singletons. Sequencing was done on a sample of peripheral blood. The receptor set was obtained from a man in his sixties with acute or convalescent COVID-19.

This chain uses TRBV25-1 with TRBJ1-2; the D gene is possibly TRBD1 (6 bases). With 6 bases removed from V and 3 bases from J, the gap between germline ends came to 11 bases. The CDR3 has 13 residues. Germline V CDR1 and CDR2: MGHDK, SYGVNS. CDR3 protein: CASSAQGYYGYTF. The CDR3 region has the DNA TGTGCCAGCAGCGCACAGGGCTACTATGGCTACACCTTC.

The genes are TRBV19 and TRBJ1-5; D remains ambiguous. The CDR3 has 13 residues. V lost 5 bases and J lost 4, with 9 bases in between. Germline V gene data show CDR1 as LNHDA and CDR2 as SQIVND (reference sequence). Here the CDR3 reads CASSATLNQPQHF. The DNA of the CDR3 is TGTGCCAGTAGTGCCACTCTAAATCAGCCCCAGCATTTT.

The chain uses TRBV30 and TRBJ2-1; TRBD2 agrees at 7 bases. V lost 4 bases and J lost 9; bases outside the gene matches: 9. Germline V gene data show CDR1 as GTSNPN and CDR2 as SVGIG (reference sequence). This CDR3 spans 13 amino acids. The CDR3 sequence is CAWKWQGLTEQFF. The CDR3 DNA is TGTGCCTGGAAGTGGCAGGGACTAACTGAGCAGTTCTTC.

This chain uses TRBV3-1 (or the pseudogene TRBV3-2) with TRBJ2-7; tentatively, D is TRBD1 (6 bases). Germline CDR1 is LGHDT and CDR2 is YNNKEL (reference sequence). V lost 4 bases to trimming and J lost 7 bases, with 20 bases between them. The CDR3 consists of 15 residues. CDR3 region: CASSPQQGSSGEQYF. CDR3 nucleotide sequence: TGTGCCAGCAGCCCCCAACAGGGATCATCGGGTGAGCAGTACTTC.

V is TRBV24-1 and J is TRBJ2-6; TRBD1 matches 8 bases. The length of the CDR3 is 15 residues. V lost 9 bases, J lost 2 bases, and 5 bases stayed unmatched. CDR1 and CDR2 from the germline V gene are KGHDR and SFDVKD. CDR3 protein: CATGDRGTGANVLTF. The CDR3 nucleotides read TGTGCCACCGGAGACAGGGGCACTGGGGCCAACGTCCTGACTTTC.

This rearrangement joins TRBV4-2 to TRBJ2-2; 9 bases are a match to TRBD2. Trimming cost V 5 bases and J 3 bases; bases outside gene matches: 10. Germline CDR1 and CDR2: LGHNA and YNFKEQ. The CDR3 is 17 amino acids. In nucleotides, the CDR3 is TGTGCCAGCAGCTCCTCCCCAGCGGGAGGCGACACCGGGGAGCTGTTTTTT. Its translation: CASSSSPAGGDTGELFF.

The chain has TRBV3-1 (or the pseudogene TRBV3-2) and TRBJ1-5; tentatively, D is TRBD1 (5 bases). The V and J ends lost 4 bases and 6 bases respectively, with 10 bases between them. This CDR3 spans 13 amino acids. Germline CDR1 LGHDT, CDR2 YNNKEL (reference sequence). This CDR3 reads CASSPGGFQPQHF. The CDR3 nucleotides are TGTGCCAGCAGCCCGGGGGGGTTTCAGCCCCAGCATTTT.

This chain uses TRBV10-3 with TRBJ2-1; 9 nucleotides align to TRBD1. The ends lost 2 bases at V and 10 bases at J; junction bases unmatched: 6. The germline gives CDR1 ENHRY, CDR2 SYGVKD. The CDR3 extends over 14 amino acids. The CDR3 bases are TGTGCCATCAGTGAGGACAGGGGGTCTAGGGAGCAGTTCTTC. Translation: CAISEDRGSREQFF.

The chain employs TRBV7-2 and TRBJ2-7; unclear D gene. The V gene lost 4 bases and the J gene lost 1 base, with 11 bases spanning the gap. Germline assignment: CDR1 SGHTA and CDR2 FQGNSA. The CDR3 runs 14 residues. CDR3 coding DNA: TGTGCCAGCAGCTCCCACCACGGGTCCTACGAGCAGTACTTC. The encoded protein is CASSSHHGSYEQYF.

This clone was observed once. The rearrangement uses TRBV19 and TRBJ1-2; 8 positions agree with TRBD1. Germline V gene data show CDR1 as LNHDA and CDR2 as SQIVND (reference sequence). Unmatched junction bases numbered 9, after V lost 5 bases and J lost 4 bases. There are 15 residues in the CDR3. CDR3: CASSPRTGILYGYTF. CDR3 nucleotides: TGTGCCAGTAGTCCTAGGACAGGGATCCTCTATGGCTACACCTTC.

V usage is TRBV11-3 and J usage is TRBJ2-7; D may be TRBD1 (6 bases). The V end lost 4 bases, the J end lost 5 bases, and 18 bases lay between the germline ends. CDR1 SGHNT and CDR2 YENEEA come from the germline V gene. This CDR3 contains 15 residues. For the CDR3, the DNA is TGTGCCAGCAGCTCGTCACCGGGACACCTCCACGAGCAGTACTTC. Translating it yields CASSSSPGHLHEQYF.

This chain links TRBV7-2 with TRBJ2-7, with D possibly TRBD2 on 5 matching bases. The V end lost 1 base, the J end lost 3 bases, and 13 bases lay between the germline ends. Germline CDR1 is SGHTA and CDR2 is FQGNSA. CDR3 length: 15 residues. This CDR3 is CASSLVGSEGYEQYF. As DNA, the CDR3 is TGTGCCAGCAGCTTAGTAGGTAGCGAGGGCTACGAGCAGTACTTC.

V is TRBV5-4 and J is TRBJ2-5; 8 bases agree with TRBD1. The trim removed 1 base at V and 9 bases at J, leaving 11 bases unmatched. Germline V gene data show CDR1 as SGHNT and CDR2 as YYREEE (reference sequence). This CDR3 comprises 15 residues. CDR3 in amino acids: CASSLTGQAIGAQYF. DNA for the CDR3: TGTGCCAGCAGCTTGACGGGACAGGCCATCGGGGCCCAGTACTTC.

The chain carries TRBV2 and TRBJ2-5; TRBD2 matches at 8 bases. V gave up 7 bases and J gave up 1 base; unmatched junction bases: 8. This CDR3 spans 15 amino acids. The germline CDR1 and CDR2 sequences are SNHLY and FYNNEI. CDR3 protein: CASKSTGGAQETQYF. The CDR3 bases are TGTGCCAGCAAATCCACGGGGGGGGCCCAAGAGACCCAGTACTTC. The entire variable domain, with the rest obtained from reference TRBV2 and TRBJ2-5, is as follows: EPEVTQTPSHQVTQMGQEVILRCVPISNHLYFYWYRQILGQKVEFLVSFYNNEISEKSEIFDDQFSVERPDGSNFTLKIRSTKLEDSAMYFCASKSTGGAQETQYFGPGTRLLVL.

The genes are TRBV3-1 (or the pseudogene TRBV3-2) and TRBJ2-1; D is possibly TRBD2 (6 bases). V lost 0 bases to trimming and J lost 0 bases, with 12 bases between them. Germline assignment: CDR1 LGHDT and CDR2 YNNKEL (reference sequence). The CDR3 contains 17 residues. CDR3 sequence: CASSQDKRVSSYNEQFF. The CDR3, as DNA: TGTGCCAGCAGCCAAGATAAGCGGGTTAGCTCCTACAATGAGCAGTTCTTC.